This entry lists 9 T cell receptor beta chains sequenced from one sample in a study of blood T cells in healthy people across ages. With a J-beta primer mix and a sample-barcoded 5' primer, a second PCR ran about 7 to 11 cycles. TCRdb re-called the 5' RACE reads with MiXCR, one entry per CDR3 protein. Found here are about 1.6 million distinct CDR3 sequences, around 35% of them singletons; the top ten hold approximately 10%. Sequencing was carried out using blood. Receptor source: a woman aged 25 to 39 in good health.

The CDR3 region is CASSQVGSSNQPQHF. CDR3 in DNA: TGCGCCAGCAGCCAAGTTGGGAGTAGCAATCAGCCCCAGCATTTT. This chain uses TRBV4-1 with TRBJ1-5; the D is unclear. Trimming stripped 1 base from V and 0 bases from J, with 7 bases between. The length of the CDR3 is 15 residues. Germline loops: CDR1 MGHRA, CDR2 YSYEKL.

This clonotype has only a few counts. The CDR3 nucleotides are TGTGCCAGCAGCCAAGAGCGGGGCGGGAGCGAGACCCAGTACTTC. Amino acid sequence: CASSQERGGSETQYF. The V and J genes are TRBV28 and TRBJ2-5, with TRBD2 matching 7 bases. Germline values: CDR1 MDHEN, CDR2 SYDVKM. The CDR3 is 15 residues long. V trimming: 6 bases; J trimming: 5 bases; junction bases outside the gene matches: 12.

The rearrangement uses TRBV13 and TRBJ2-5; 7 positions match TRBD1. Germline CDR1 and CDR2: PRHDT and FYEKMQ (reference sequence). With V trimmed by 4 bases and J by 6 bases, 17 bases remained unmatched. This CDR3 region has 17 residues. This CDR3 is CASSSSPGTAGRKTQYF. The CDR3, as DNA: TGTGCCAGCAGCTCAAGCCCCGGGACAGCCGGAAGAAAGACCCAGTACTTC. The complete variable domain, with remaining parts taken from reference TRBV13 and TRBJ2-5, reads AAGVIQSPRHLIKEKRETATLKCYPIPRHDTVYWYQQGPGQDPQFLISFYEKMQSDKGSIPDRFSAQQFSDYHSELNMSSLELGDSALYFCASSSSPGTAGRKTQYFGPGTRLLVL.

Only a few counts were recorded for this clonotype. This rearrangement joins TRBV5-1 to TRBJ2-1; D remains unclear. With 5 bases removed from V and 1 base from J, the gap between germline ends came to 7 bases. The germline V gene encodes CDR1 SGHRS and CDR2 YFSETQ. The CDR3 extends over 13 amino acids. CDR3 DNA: TGCGCCAGCAGTCAGCCTTCCTACAATGAGCAGTTCTTC. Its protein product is CASSQPSYNEQFF.

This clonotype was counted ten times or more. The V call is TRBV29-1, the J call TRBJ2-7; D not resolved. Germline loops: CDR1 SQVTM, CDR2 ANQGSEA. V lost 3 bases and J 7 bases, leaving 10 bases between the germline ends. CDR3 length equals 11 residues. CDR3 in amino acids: CSVEKGIEQYF. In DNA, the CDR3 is TGCAGCGTTGAGAAAGGGATTGAGCAGTACTTC.

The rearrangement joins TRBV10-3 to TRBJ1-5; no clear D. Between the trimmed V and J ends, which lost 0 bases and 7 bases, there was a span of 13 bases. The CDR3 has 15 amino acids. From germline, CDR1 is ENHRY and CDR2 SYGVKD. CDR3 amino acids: CAISESRAEKQPQHF. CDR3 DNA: TGTGCCATCAGTGAGTCTAGGGCAGAAAAGCAGCCCCAGCATTTT.

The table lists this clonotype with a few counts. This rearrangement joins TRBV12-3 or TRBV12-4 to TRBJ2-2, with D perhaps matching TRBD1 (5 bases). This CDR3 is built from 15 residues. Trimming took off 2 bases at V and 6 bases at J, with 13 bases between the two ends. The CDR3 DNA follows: TGTGCCAGCAGTTTACGTACAGGAGTTTCCGGGGAGCTGTTTTTT. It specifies CASSLRTGVSGELFF.

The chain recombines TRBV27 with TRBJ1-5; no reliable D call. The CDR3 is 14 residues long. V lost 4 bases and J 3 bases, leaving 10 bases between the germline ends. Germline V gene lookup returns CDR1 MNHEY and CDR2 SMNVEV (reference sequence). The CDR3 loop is CASSSHEYNQPQHF. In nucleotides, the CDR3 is TGTGCCAGCAGTTCCCACGAATACAATCAGCCCCAGCATTTT.

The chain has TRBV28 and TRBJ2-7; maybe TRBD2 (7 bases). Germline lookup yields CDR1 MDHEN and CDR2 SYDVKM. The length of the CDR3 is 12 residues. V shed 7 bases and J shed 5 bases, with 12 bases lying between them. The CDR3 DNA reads TGTGCCAGCATGCGGGGGCGCAACGAGCAGTACTTC. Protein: CASMRGRNEQYF.